This T cell receptor (beta chain) is from a study of T cells in Graves' hyperthyroidism and ophthalmopathy. Study details: Peripheral blood was obtained at initial diagnosis, preceding any treatment.

RNA transcripts were the template for amplifying TCR beta CDR3 regions. Researchers ran a first-round RT-PCR on the TCR CDR3 using the HTBI primer set. MiXCR, applied by TCRdb to the multiplex PCR reads, yields one record per CDR3 protein. The sample holds about 360,000 distinct CDR3 sequences, about 13% seen once. The PBMCs were taken from 10 ml of fresh peripheral blood. Study-level points and caveats: Peripheral blood also featured most of the thyroid clonotypes expanded above 0.001.

The sample holds many counts of this clonotype. Its antigen is undetermined. Sequencing used blood. The sequence derives from a man aged 30-40 years with Graves' hyperthyroidism that later progressed to Graves' ophthalmopathy.

The CDR3 DNA reads TGTGCCAGCAGCTTCCTCGGGGGGCCTTACGAGCAGTACTTC. It yields the protein CASSFLGGPYEQYF. V usage is TRBV7-9 and J usage is TRBJ2-7, with a tentative D call TRBD2 (7 bases). The CDR3 is made up of 14 amino acids. Trimming stripped 3 bases from V and 4 bases from J, with 13 bases between. CDR1 and CDR2 (germline): SEHNR, FQNEAQ (reference sequence).